The clone carrying this T cell receptor beta chain is deemed large (0.1 to 1%). Its antigen is currently unknown. Only in-frame clones appear in the TCRdb table, and some are missing; sequencing was by immunoSEQ multiplex PCR. The repertoire includes about 1,100 clones, more than 65% of them detected once, and 8.5% to 9.5% sits in the top ten. CDR3 length: 16 residues. Germline assignment: CDR1 LGHNA and CDR2 YSLEER. The V end was cut by 0 bases, the J end by 2 bases, with 13 bases between. The data were obtained in a study of immune cell composition in non-small cell lung cancer. General observations from the study: Top 10 clone scores and clonality were higher in squamous than adenocarcinoma.

The TCR comes from a human donor with non-small cell lung cancer. The sequencing input was lung tumor tissue. The V gene is TRBV4-3, the J gene TRBJ1-1; D gene uncertain. The CDR3 protein is CASSQDLGVLNTEAFF. CDR3 bases: TGCGCCAGCAGCCAAGATCTTGGAGTTCTCAACACTGAAGCTTTCTTT.